A single sample is the source of the 20 T cell receptor beta chains below, sequenced in a study of blood T cell repertoires in COVID-19. Assay used: immunoSEQ multiplex PCR; TCRdb lists only in-frame clones, some missing. The sample has some 250,000 clones, about 82% seen once. The sample was peripheral blood. Source of these receptors: an elderly man with acute or convalescent COVID-19.

This clone was observed a single time. The V call is TRBV2, the J call TRBJ1-2; D not certain. Germline CDR1 reads SNHLY; CDR2 reads FYNNEI. Trimming removed 5 bases at V and 7 bases at J, with 17 bases between. The CDR3 is 14 residues long. CDR3 loop: CASSLRRGFTGYTF. CDR3 bases: TGTGCCAGCAGTCTTAGGCGAGGTTTTACTGGCTACACCTTC.

The chain uses TRBV5-4 and TRBJ2-5; TRBD1 agrees at 11 bases. CDR3 size: 16 residues. Germline V gene data show CDR1 as SGHNT and CDR2 as YYREEE (reference sequence). V trimming: 3 bases; J trimming: 0 bases; junction bases outside the gene matches: 4. The CDR3 region is CASSYRTGGNQETQYF. CDR3 DNA sequence: TGTGCCAGCAGCTATCGGACAGGGGGCAACCAAGAGACCCAGTACTTC. The whole variable domain, remainder taken from reference TRBV5-4 and TRBJ2-5, is ETGVTQSPTHLIKTRGQQVTLRCSSQSGHNTVSWYQQALGQGPQFIFQYYREEENGRGNFPPRFSGLQFPNYSSELNVNALELDDSALYLCASSYRTGGNQETQYFGPGTRLLVL.

The rearrangement links TRBV5-4 to TRBJ2-2, with 7 positions matching TRBD2. After removal of 4 bases from V and 6 bases from J, the junction contained 9 bases not matched to a gene. CDR1 is SGHNT and CDR2 is YYREEE in the germline V gene (reference sequence). The length of the CDR3 is 15 residues. The CDR3 reads CASSPGGSVPGELFF. The CDR3 DNA reads TGTGCCAGCAGCCCCGGCGGGAGCGTACCCGGGGAGCTGTTTTTT.

The chain uses TRBV5-1 and TRBJ2-5, with TRBD2 matching over 7 bases. The CDR3 is 16 amino acids. V lost 0 bases, J lost 1 base, and 6 bases stayed unmatched. Germline lookup yields CDR1 SGHRS and CDR2 YFSETQ. The CDR3 coding sequence is TGCGCCAGCAGCTTGGGGCCAGCGGGGCTCCAAGAGACCCAGTACTTC. Translation gives CASSLGPAGLQETQYF.

This sequence joins TRBV7-8 and TRBJ2-7; 12 positions match TRBD1. The J segment lost 4 bases and the V segment lost 5 bases, leaving 6 bases of the junction unmatched. Germline values: CDR1 SGHVS, CDR2 FQNEAQ. The CDR3 is 15 residues long. The CDR3 nucleotides are TGTGCCAGCAGCCCACGGGACAGGGGGCTTTACGAGCAGTACTTC. Protein product: CASSPRDRGLYEQYF.

The V and J genes are TRBV4-1 and TRBJ2-2; D is ambiguous. This CDR3 contains 18 residues. The V and J ends lost 0 bases and 2 bases respectively, with 16 bases between them. Germline V gives CDR1 MGHRA, CDR2 YSYEKL. The CDR3 DNA is TGCGCCAGCAGCCAAGATTTTAGAGAGCAGGCTAACACCGGGGAGCTGTTTTTT. This sequence encodes CASSQDFREQANTGELFF.

The chain is built from TRBV5-1 and TRBJ1-4; TRBD1 matches 7 bases. V shed 1 base, J shed 8 bases, and the junction held 11 bases outside the gene matches. This CDR3 is 16 amino acids long. Germline loops: CDR1 SGHRS, CDR2 YFSETQ. CDR3 nucleotide sequence: TGCGCCAGCAGCTTGATGGCAGGGGGGCTTGGCGAAAAACTGTTTTTT. Amino acid sequence: CASSLMAGGLGEKLFF.

This clone occurred once. The gene calls are TRBV20-1 and TRBJ1-2; D call uncertain. Germline CDR1 DFQATT, CDR2 SNEGSKA (reference sequence). The CDR3 covers 12 residues. V was cut by 5 bases and J by 7 bases, with 14 bases left in between. The DNA for the CDR3 is TGCAGTGCTCGTGACCGGGTGGGTGGCTACACCTTC. Amino acids: CSARDRVGGYTF.

This chain uses TRBV9 with TRBJ2-3, with 10 nucleotides matching TRBD1. J was trimmed by 6 bases and V by 4 bases; bases with no gene match: 11. Germline CDR1 and CDR2: SGDLS and YYNGEE. This CDR3 spans 16 amino acids. The CDR3 DNA is TGTGCCAGCAGCCCCGGCGGGACAGGGGTAGGGGATACGCAGTATTTT. Protein: CASSPGGTGVGDTQYF.

This chain's CDR3 is CASSLHGGNQPQHF. For the CDR3, the DNA is TGTGCCAGCAGTTTGCACGGGGGTAATCAGCCCCAGCATTTT. The chain recombines TRBV28 with TRBJ1-5; D is perhaps TRBD1 (5 bases). The germline V gene encodes CDR1 MDHEN and CDR2 SYDVKM. V was clipped by 3 bases and J by 4 bases, with 10 bases between them. The CDR3 is 14 amino acids.

This clone appeared once. This CDR3 reads CASSLGRRDSNQPQHF. The CDR3 DNA follows: TGCGCCAGCAGCTTGGGCAGGCGGGATAGCAATCAGCCCCAGCATTTT. The chain is built from TRBV5-1 and TRBJ1-5, with no clear D. This CDR3 spans 16 amino acids. Trimming left V 0 bases short and J 0 bases short, with 10 bases between. The germline CDR1 and CDR2 sequences are SGHRS and YFSETQ. Supplemented by reference TRBV5-1 and TRBJ1-5, the full variable domain reads KAGVTQTPRYLIKTRGQQVTLSCSPISGHRSVSWYQQTPGQGLQFLFEYFSETQRNKGNFPGRFSGRQFSNSRSEMNVSTLELGDSALYLCASSLGRRDSNQPQHFGDGTRLSIL.

V is TRBV11-1 and J is TRBJ2-3; no firm D call. Trimming shortened V by 2 bases and J by 2 bases, and 14 bases separated the two germline ends. The germline CDR1 and CDR2 sequences are SGHAT and FQDESV (reference sequence). The CDR3 runs 16 residues. The CDR3 here is CASSLIAVMPTDTQYF. The CDR3 nucleotides are TGTGCCAGCAGCTTAATAGCCGTGATGCCCACAGATACGCAGTATTTT.

V usage is TRBV11-3 and J usage is TRBJ2-2, with TRBD2 matching over 11 bases. V gave up 5 bases and J gave up 10 bases; unmatched junction bases: 12. Per germline, CDR1 SGHNT and CDR2 YENEEA. The CDR3 consists of 16 residues. The CDR3 bases are TGTGCCAGCAGCCCCCGAGGGACTAGCGGAGAGTCGGAGCTGTTTTTT. Protein sequence: CASSPRGTSGESELFF. Supplemented by reference TRBV11-3 and TRBJ2-2, the full variable domain reads EAGVVQSPRYKIIEKKQPVAFWCNPISGHNTLYWYLQNLGQGPELLIRYENEEAVDDSQLPKDRFSAERLKGVDSTLKIQPAELGDSAVYLCASSPRGTSGESELFFGEGSRLTVL.

This sequence joins TRBV27 and TRBJ2-7; D is possibly TRBD2 (7 bases). CDR3 length: 16 residues. The V gene lost 4 bases and the J gene lost 2 bases, with 18 bases spanning the gap. Germline lookup yields CDR1 MNHEY and CDR2 SMNVEV (reference sequence). CDR3 sequence (DNA): TGTGCCAGCAGTTCTCCCTTGGGGGGGGGCCCCTACGAGCAGTACTTC. This sequence encodes CASSSPLGGGPYEQYF.

On this clone itself: This sample includes further DNA sequences coding for the same CDR3. The J gene is TRBJ1-1, the V gene TRBV19, with D uncertain. There are 11 residues in the CDR3. Germline V gives CDR1 LNHDA, CDR2 SQIVND (reference sequence). Between the trimmed V and J ends, which lost 9 bases and 5 bases, there was a span of 10 bases. The CDR3 sequence: CASRRGTEAFF. The CDR3 DNA reads TGTGCCAGCCGGAGAGGTACTGAAGCTTTCTTT.

This chain connects TRBV7-2 to TRBJ1-2, with no clear D. The CDR3 runs 14 residues. V was clipped by 1 base and J by 2 bases, with 8 bases between them. Germline CDR1 and CDR2: SGHTA and FQGNSA. The CDR3 DNA is TGTGCCAGCAGCTTAGTGCCGGGAAACTATGGCTACACCTTC. Protein sequence: CASSLVPGNYGYTF.

The rearrangement links TRBV15 to TRBJ1-5; perhaps TRBD1 as D (5 bases). V was cut by 8 bases and J by 5 bases, with 13 bases left in between. The CDR3 is made up of 13 amino acids. Germline lookup yields CDR1 LNHNV and CDR2 YYDKDF (reference sequence). The chain's CDR3 is CATRMGLDQPQHF. DNA of the CDR3: TGTGCCACCCGGATGGGGCTTGATCAGCCCCAGCATTTT. The full variable domain, rest sourced from reference TRBV15 and TRBJ1-5, is DAMVIQNPRYQVTQFGKPVTLSCSQTLNHNVMYWYQQKSSQAPKLLFHYYDKDFNNEADTPDNFQSRRPNTSFCFLDIRSPGLGDTAMYLCATRMGLDQPQHFGDGTRLSIL.

The rearrangement links TRBV19 to TRBJ1-6; unclear D gene. This CDR3 region has 15 residues. The V and J ends lost 4 bases and 6 bases respectively, with 13 bases between them. The germline V gene has CDR1 LNHDA and CDR2 SQIVND (reference sequence). This CDR3 reads CASSTGGRINSPLHF. In DNA, the CDR3 is TGTGCCAGTAGTACCGGAGGACGGATTAATTCACCCCTCCACTTT. Supplemented by reference TRBV19 and TRBJ1-6, the full variable domain reads DGGITQSPKYLFRKEGQNVTLSCEQNLNHDAMYWYRQDPGQGLRLIYYSQIVNDFQKGDIAEGYSVSREKKESFPLTVTSAQKNPTAFYLCASSTGGRINSPLHFGNGTRLTVT.

This clone was seen a single time. The CDR3 coding sequence is TGCGCCAGCAGCCCGGGGACAGTCACCTACGAGCAGTACTTC. This translates into CASSPGTVTYEQYF. The V call is TRBV5-1, the J call TRBJ2-7; TRBD1 agrees at 7 bases. CDR3 length equals 14 residues. Germline CDR1 SGHRS, CDR2 YFSETQ. The V and J ends lost 4 bases and 2 bases, in that order; junction bases with no gene match: 6.

The chain joins TRBV25-1 to TRBJ1-4; the D gene is possibly TRBD1 (6 bases). The CDR3 contains 14 residues. In germline, CDR1 is MGHDK, CDR2 SYGVNS. V lost 6 bases and J 8 bases, leaving 16 bases between the germline ends. The CDR3 coding sequence is TGTGCCAGCAGCCTCCCAGGGGTTGGGGAAAAACTGTTTTTT. It codes for CASSLPGVGEKLFF.